The 22 T cell receptor beta chains reported below all come from one sample, sequenced in a study of human T cells and chemical hapten exposure. TCRdb ran MiXCR on the RACE reads and lists one entry per CDR3 protein. The data contain about 55,000 distinct CDR3 sequences, around 9.5% of them singletons. Time point in this sample: patch test 2, 6 weeks after DPC sensitization. The treatment was: therapeutic diphenylcyclopropenone sensitization with weekly scalp DPC. Sequenced material: whole blood, taken in connection with sensitization to the hapten diphenylcyclopropenone (DPC). The receptors were sampled from a woman aged 45-59 years with alopecia areata. Some clones in this sample may be carry-over from other donors' samples.

J is TRBJ1-6 and V is TRBV10-1; TRBD1 is a possible D gene (5 bases). CDR3 length: 13 amino acids. V dropped 5 bases and J dropped 7 bases, with 9 bases sitting between them. Germline CDR1 WNHNN, CDR2 SYGVQD (reference sequence). CDR3 DNA: TGCGCCAGCAGTTCAAGGGGCAATTCACCCCTCCACTTT. This translates into CASSSRGNSPLHF.

In its sample, this clonotype was seen a few times. The rearrangement links TRBV27 to TRBJ2-7; no firm D call. V was pared by 4 bases and J by 2 bases, with 12 bases between. CDR3 length equals 14 residues. Per the germline V gene, CDR1 is MNHEY and CDR2 is SMNVEV (reference sequence). DNA for the CDR3: TGTGCCAGCAGTTCGGCCGGAAGTACCTACGAGCAGTACTTC. Translating it yields CASSSAGSTYEQYF.

In this sample, this clonotype turned up a few times. The chain uses TRBV7-6 and TRBJ2-1; TRBD2 agrees at 8 bases. Germline assignment: CDR1 SGHVS and CDR2 FNYEAQ. The CDR3 is 13 residues long. J lost 3 bases, V lost 9 bases, and 4 bases had no gene match. DNA of the CDR3: TGTGCCAGTCGGGGGGGATTCTACAATGAGCAGTTCTTC. Translated, it gives CASRGGFYNEQFF.

Ten or more counts support this clonotype. This chain links TRBV7-9 with TRBJ1-5, with D perhaps TRBD1 (6 bases). V lost 6 bases and J 3 bases, leaving 15 bases between the germline ends. The germline CDR1 and CDR2 sequences are SEHNR and FQNEAQ (reference sequence). The CDR3 contains 15 residues. The CDR3 DNA sequence: TGTGCCAGCAGTCCAGGGGCAGGGAACAATCAGCCCCAGCATTTT. This encodes CASSPGAGNNQPQHF.

There are a few counts of this clonotype. The rearrangement joins TRBV28 to TRBJ2-7, with 9 bases that match TRBD2. The trim removed 6 bases at V and 3 bases at J, leaving 3 bases unmatched. The CDR3 spans 13 residues. Germline V lookup: CDR1 MDHEN, CDR2 SYDVKM. CDR3 in DNA: TGTGCCAGCAGAGGTAGCGGGAGCTACGAGCAGTACTTC. It specifies CASRGSGSYEQYF.

The V and J genes are TRBV11-2 and TRBJ1-6; D might be TRBD1 (6 bases). This CDR3 is built from 17 residues. Germline CDR1 SGHAT, CDR2 FQNNGV. Trimming took 5 bases from V and 5 from J, leaving 19 bases between them. For the CDR3, the DNA is TGTGCCAGCAGCCACCTTTCGGGGGCATCGAATAATTCACCCCTCCACTTT. Residues: CASSHLSGASNNSPLHF.

The chain links TRBV7-8 to TRBJ2-2; weak D call: TRBD1 (6 bases). CDR1 SGHVS and CDR2 FQNEAQ come from the germline V gene. V lost 5 bases, J lost 1 base, and 11 bases lay in between. The CDR3 has 15 residues. CDR3 coding DNA: TGTGCCAGCAGCCCAAGACAGGTGAACACCGGGGAGCTGTTTTTT. Residues: CASSPRQVNTGELFF. The full variable domain, completed using reference TRBV7-8 and TRBJ2-2, is GAGVSQSPRYKVAKRGQDVALRCDPISGHVSLFWYQQALGQGPEFLTYFQNEAQLDKSGLPSDRFFAERPEGSVSTLKIQRTQQEDSAVYLCASSPRQVNTGELFFGEGSRLTVL.

V usage is TRBV29-1 and J usage is TRBJ1-2, with D unclear. The ends were cut back, 4 bases at V and 0 bases at J, with 15 bases in the middle. The CDR3 loop spans 15 amino acids. CDR1 and CDR2 from the germline V gene are SQVTM and ANQGSEA. CDR3 loop: CSVVEVRYTNYGYTF. The CDR3 DNA reads TGCAGCGTTGTTGAAGTGAGATATACTAACTATGGCTACACCTTC.

This clonotype was observed a handful of times. The chain uses TRBV6-6 and TRBJ1-5, with TRBD1 matching 8 bases. V dropped 7 bases and J dropped 4; count of bases not matched to a gene: 9. From germline, CDR1 is MNHNY and CDR2 SVGAGI (reference sequence). The CDR3 runs to 15 residues. In nucleotides, the CDR3 is TGTGCCAGCAATCTCCAGGGGGCGAGAAATCAGCCCCAGCATTTT. It is translated as CASNLQGARNQPQHF.

The sample holds one count of this clonotype. The chain couples TRBV7-9 to TRBJ2-3; D is unclear. Germline-derived CDR1 and CDR2 are SEHNR and FQNEAQ (reference sequence). The CDR3 spans 14 residues. Trimming removed 5 bases at V and 4 bases at J, with 13 bases between. The CDR3 region has the DNA TGTGCCAGCAGCCAAGGCCTTGGATCAGATACGCAGTATTTT. This sequence encodes CASSQGLGSDTQYF.

This chain uses TRBV6-2 or TRBV6-3 with TRBJ2-1; no reliable D call. CDR3 size: 13 residues. Germline CDR1 reads MNHEY; CDR2 reads SVGEGT. The V end was cut by 5 bases, the J end by 10 bases, with 15 bases between. In nucleotides, the CDR3 is TGTGCCAGCAGTCTCAACGCCTGGAAGGAGCAGTTCTTC. This codes for CASSLNAWKEQFF.

This clonotype was found a few times. The chain joins TRBV7-9 to TRBJ2-7; D is perhaps TRBD1 (6 bases). Trimming stripped 5 bases from V and 2 bases from J, with 13 bases between. CDR1 SEHNR and CDR2 FQNEAQ come from the germline V gene (reference sequence). This CDR3 is built from 14 residues. This CDR3 is CASSPDRLPYEQYF. DNA of the CDR3: TGTGCCAGCAGCCCCGACAGGTTACCCTACGAGCAGTACTTC.

This clonotype appeared a few times. The CDR3 protein is CASSRGDRGTDTQYF. The CDR3 nucleotides are TGTGCCAGCAGCCGGGGGGACAGGGGCACAGATACGCAGTATTTT. V and J are TRBV12-3 or TRBV12-4 and TRBJ2-3; 9 nucleotides match TRBD1. Trimming took 6 bases from V and 1 from J; bases not matched to a gene: 5. The length of the CDR3 is 15 residues.

This clonotype came up many times. The chain is built from TRBV20-1 and TRBJ2-3; TRBD2 aligns across 10 bases. The CDR3 is 15 residues long. The germline V gene has CDR1 DFQATT and CDR2 SNEGSKA (reference sequence). The ends lost 5 bases at V and 5 bases at J; junction bases unmatched: 10. The CDR3 protein is CSAPRQGLAIDTQYF. CDR3 bases: TGCAGTGCTCCCCGCCAGGGACTAGCGATAGATACGCAGTATTTT.

The sample holds many counts of this clonotype. DNA for the CDR3: TGTGCCAGCAGTCACCCCCAGGGAGGGGGTGAAAAACTGTTTTTT. It is translated as CASSHPQGGGEKLFF. The chain joins TRBV6-6 to TRBJ1-4; TRBD1 is a possible D gene (6 bases). The ends were cut back, 5 bases at V and 7 bases at J, with 17 bases in the middle. Germline CDR1 MNHNY, CDR2 SVGAGI (reference sequence). The CDR3 loop spans 15 amino acids.

In its sample, this clonotype was seen many times. The chain has TRBV10-1 and TRBJ1-1; no definite D call. This CDR3 has 13 amino acids. The germline V gene encodes CDR1 WNHNN and CDR2 SYGVQD (reference sequence). V lost 4 bases, J lost 1 base, and 7 bases lay in between. CDR3 loop: CASSGAGNTEAFF. As DNA, the CDR3 is TGCGCCAGCAGTGGGGCAGGGAACACTGAAGCTTTCTTT.

In its sample, this clonotype was seen a few times. This rearrangement joins TRBV28 to TRBJ1-6; D uncertain. The CDR3 runs to 15 residues. V lost 6 bases and J 9 bases, leaving 18 bases between the germline ends. Germline CDR1 and CDR2: MDHEN and SYDVKM. The CDR3 is CASRDAPRGGSPLHF. The CDR3 coding sequence is TGTGCCAGCAGAGATGCCCCCCGAGGTGGTTCACCCCTCCACTTT.

The chain joins TRBV29-1 to TRBJ2-5; possibly TRBD2 for D (6 bases). V lost 6 bases to trimming and J lost 2 bases, with 13 bases between them. The CDR3 loop spans 13 amino acids. The germline V gene has CDR1 SQVTM and CDR2 ANQGSEA. The CDR3 spells CSVGRLQQETQYF. Written as DNA, the CDR3 is TGCAGCGTCGGGAGACTGCAACAAGAGACCCAGTACTTC.

The J gene is TRBJ2-3, the V gene TRBV7-2; D unresolved. Germline lookup yields CDR1 SGHTA and CDR2 FQGNSA. Trimming stripped 4 bases from V and 2 bases from J, with 4 bases between. CDR3 size: 12 residues. The CDR3: CASSYYTDTQYF. The CDR3 bases are TGTGCCAGCAGCTACTACACAGATACGCAGTATTTT.

This clonotype was detected ten times or more. V and J are TRBV5-1 and TRBJ2-5, with D unclear. Trimming took off 0 bases at V and 2 bases at J, with 8 bases between the two ends. Per the germline V gene, CDR1 is SGHRS and CDR2 is YFSETQ. This CDR3 has 14 residues. The CDR3 reads CASSLVTEQETQYF. Written as DNA, the CDR3 is TGCGCCAGCAGCTTGGTGACTGAACAAGAGACCCAGTACTTC.

This clonotype appeared many times. The CDR3 sequence: CSVEIAGKDTEAFF. DNA for the CDR3: TGCAGCGTTGAAATCGCAGGGAAGGACACTGAAGCTTTCTTT. This sequence joins TRBV29-1 and TRBJ1-1; D is possibly TRBD1 (5 bases). The V end lost 2 bases, the J end lost 3 bases, and 13 bases lay between the germline ends. The CDR3 loop spans 14 amino acids. CDR1 is SQVTM, CDR2 ANQGSEA, per germline.

The chain uses TRBV3-1 and TRBJ1-1, with 7 bases identical to TRBD1. V lost 4 bases, J lost 8 bases, and 7 bases stayed unmatched. The CDR3 totals 13 residues. Germline V lookup: CDR1 LGHDT, CDR2 YNNKEL (reference sequence). CDR3 amino acids: CASSRGQAGEAFF. CDR3 DNA: TGTGCCAGCAGCCGTGGACAGGCGGGGGAAGCTTTCTTT.